The sequence of this T cell receptor (beta chain) was determined in a study of OX40 agonist ivuxolimab in advanced cancers. Study in general: Males comprised about 84% of the group, whose mean age was about 61 years (range roughly 23 to 90).

Trimming pared 1 base from V and 1 base from J, leaving 8 bases between. CDR1 and CDR2 (germline): SGHAT, FQNNGV. CDR3 length equals 15 residues. Assay used: immunoSEQ multiplex PCR; TCRdb lists only in-frame clones, some missing. This table holds approximately 18,000 clones, 60% to 85% found once. The clonotype was recovered from an adult with an advanced solid tumor such as melanoma, head and neck, liver or kidney cancer. The chain carries TRBV11-2 and TRBJ2-4; D call uncertain. The sample was CD4+ or CD8+ T cells sorted from blood, taken in a trial of the OX40 agonist ivuxolimab. The CDR3 region has the DNA TGTGCCAGCAGCTTAGTTTGGATGGCCAAAAACATTCAGTACTTC. Amino acids: CASSLVWMAKNIQYF.